This TCR beta chain was observed in a study of breast tumors, draining lymph nodes, adjacent tissues. Findings and caveats of the study: Data only fit, rather than demonstrated, lymph node origin of most tumor T cells.

This clonotype was seen only a few times. Its matching antigen is unknown. CDR1 and CDR2 (germline): SGHVS, FQNEAQ. The V and J ends lost 8 bases and 4 bases respectively, with 14 bases between them. This CDR3 has 13 residues. TCRdb passed the multiplex PCR reads through MiXCR, listing each CDR3 protein once. Seen here are around 230,000 distinct CDR3 sequences, about a third observed once, and the top ten hold approximately 1.4%. Breast cancer patients provided tissue from their axillary draining lymph nodes. The genes are TRBV7-8 and TRBJ1-1; D may be TRBD1 (5 bases). Material for sequencing was axillary lymph node tissue. The clonotype was recovered from a female donor with breast cancer. Some clones in this sample may be carry-over from other donors' samples. The CDR3 sequence is CASGGRDVTEAFF. The CDR3 DNA reads TGTGCCAGCGGGGGGAGGGACGTCACTGAAGCTTTCTTT. The entire variable domain, with the rest obtained from reference TRBV7-8 and TRBJ1-1, is as follows: GAGVSQSPRYKVAKRGQDVALRCDPISGHVSLFWYQQALGQGPEFLTYFQNEAQLDKSGLPSDRFFAERPEGSVSTLKIQRTQQEDSAVYLCASGGRDVTEAFFGQGTRLTVV.